This is a list of T cell receptor beta chains from one sample in a study of cytomegalovirus exposure and HLA in healthy donors. The table came from immunoSEQ multiplex PCR; TCRdb's copy has only in-frame clones and leaves some out. The sample contains fewer than 250,000 clones, 76% of which appear only once. The material sequenced was PBMCs. Receptors originate from a man aged 18 to 30 in good health and CMV-seronegative. The CDR3 runs from the conserved cysteine through the conserved F or W. D genes are given only for firm matches. Size values are once, few and many counts, or a class for expanded clones, and some rows have none.

V gene	J gene	clone size	CDR3 length	D gene	CDR3 protein	CDR3 DNA
TRBV28	TRBJ1-5	.	14	TRBD1	CASSQGGSNQPQHF	TGTGCCAGCAGTCAGGGGGGTAGCAATCAGCCCCAGCATTTT
TRBV7-6	TRBJ2-2	.	17	.	CASSLALWEAPTGELFF	TGTGCCAGCAGCTTAGCGTTGTGGGAGGCCCCCACCGGGGAGCTGTTTTTT
TRBV6-1	TRBJ2-7	.	12	.	CASRRDSYEQYF	TGTGCCAGCAGGCGGGACAGCTACGAGCAGTACTTC
TRBV7-2	TRBJ2-1	.	19	TRBD2	CASSWRLAGTRRGFNEQFF	TGTGCCAGCAGTTGGCGGCTAGCGGGAACGCGGAGAGGGTTTAATGAGCAGTTCTTC
TRBV29-1	TRBJ2-3	.	14	TRBD2	CSDSGRIGTDTQYF	TGCAGCGATAGCGGGAGGATCGGCACAGATACGCAGTATTTT
TRBV29-1	TRBJ2-7	few	15	TRBD2	CSVGTWGLITYEQYF	TGCAGCGTTGGAACTTGGGGACTAATAACATACGAGCAGTACTTC
TRBV7-9	TRBJ1-1	.	14	.	CASSQTAMNTEAFF	TGTGCCAGCAGCCAGACAGCAATGAACACTGAAGCTTTCTTT
TRBV7-9	TRBJ2-7	.	17	TRBD2	CSSSSRLAGASSYEQYF	TGTTCCAGCAGCTCGCGACTAGCGGGTGCTAGCTCCTACGAGCAGTACTTC
TRBV30	TRBJ2-1	.	13	.	CAWGEGGPREQFF	TGTGCCTGGGGGGAGGGGGGGCCTCGAGAGCAGTTCTTC
TRBV5-6	TRBJ2-5	.	13	.	CASSLVGLETQYF	TGTGCCAGCAGCTTGGTCGGGTTAGAGACCCAGTACTTC
TRBV21-1	TRBJ2-3	.	16	.	CASNVDGTGGPDTQYF	TGTGCCAGCAACGTAGATGGGACAGGGGGCCCAGATACGCAGTATTTT
TRBV9	TRBJ2-1	.	18	.	CASSVGAGTTPSYNEQFF	TGTGCCAGCAGCGTAGGGGCGGGTACGACCCCCTCCTACAATGAGCAGTTCTTC
TRBV6-6	TRBJ1-5	.	16	.	CASRVTGAISNQPQHF	TGTGCCAGCAGGGTGACAGGAGCGATAAGCAATCAGCCCCAGCATTTT
TRBV7-6	TRBJ2-7	.	14	.	CASSLGLTSYEQYF	TGTGCCAGCAGCTTAGGCCTAACCTCCTACGAGCAGTACTTC
TRBV2	TRBJ2-1	.	15	TRBD2	CASSGGRDAYNEQFF	TGTGCCAGCAGTGGCGGGAGGGACGCCTACAATGAGCAGTTCTTC
TRBV27	TRBJ1-5	.	15	TRBD1	CASSSLGQGDQPQHF	TGTGCCAGCAGTTCTCTCGGACAGGGCGATCAGCCCCAGCATTTT
TRBV6-5	TRBJ2-3	.	14	.	CASSYSVAQDTQYF	TGTGCCAGCAGTTACTCTGTCGCTCAGGATACGCAGTATTTT
TRBV30	TRBJ1-1	.	11	.	CAVNYNTEAFF	TGTGCCGTGAACTATAACACTGAAGCTTTCTTT
TRBV29-1	TRBJ1-1	.	15	TRBD1	CTLLERTGENTEAFF	TGCACCTTATTAGAGAGGACAGGGGAGAACACTGAAGCTTTCTTT
TRBV5-1	TRBJ2-3	.	15	.	CASSLAPGGTGTQYF	TGCGCCAGCAGCTTGGCCCCTGGGGGGACCGGTACGCAGTATTTT
TRBV2	TRBJ1-5	few	15	TRBD1	CASSVQGDGNQPQHF	TGTGCCAGCAGCGTCCAGGGGGACGGCAATCAGCCCCAGCATTTT
TRBV5-4	TRBJ2-3	.	13	.	CASSFPSTDTQYF	TGTGCCAGCAGCTTTCCGAGCACAGATACGCAGTATTTT
TRBV28	TRBJ1-1	few	15	TRBD1	CASSTPSQGAPQAFF	TGTGCCAGCAGTACCCCCTCCCAGGGGGCCCCGCAAGCTTTCTTT
TRBV6-5	TRBJ2-3	.	15	TRBD2	CASSLTSGRLDTQYF	TGTGCCAGCAGTCTCACTAGCGGGAGACTAGATACGCAGTATTTT
TRBV5-1	TRBJ2-1	.	17	.	CASSFYYSGVGYNEQFF	TGCGCCAGCAGCTTTTATTACTCGGGAGTGGGGTACAATGAGCAGTTCTTC
TRBV6-5	TRBJ2-1	once	12	.	CASGERNNEQFF	TGTGCCAGCGGCGAGCGGAACAATGAGCAGTTCTTC
TRBV5-1	TRBJ1-2	.	15	.	CASSSSPGEYYGYTF	TGCGCCAGCAGCTCCAGCCCCGGGGAGTACTATGGCTACACCTTC
TRBV7-7	TRBJ2-5	.	13	.	CASSLGVAETQYF	TGTGCTAGCAGCCTCGGTGTAGCGGAGACCCAGTACTTC
TRBV28	TRBJ2-7	once	14	TRBD1	CASRLFGTAYEQYF	TGTGCCAGCAGACTCTTCGGGACAGCCTACGAGCAGTACTTC
TRBV5-4	TRBJ2-2	.	19	.	CASSLRRGGAEPNTGELFF	TGTGCCAGCAGCTTGAGGAGGGGCGGCGCTGAGCCGAACACCGGGGAGCTGTTTTTT
TRBV5-1	TRBJ1-1	.	13	.	CASSFSRVTEAFF	TGCGCCAGCAGCTTTTCTCGAGTCACTGAAGCTTTCTTT
TRBV5-4	TRBJ2-5	.	13	.	CASSLPNEETQYF	TGTGCCAGCAGCTTACCTAATGAAGAGACCCAGTACTTC
TRBV6-1	TRBJ1-6	.	13	TRBD1	CASSSQGVSPLHF	TGTGCCAGCAGTTCACAGGGGGTTTCACCCCTCCACTTT
TRBV29-1	TRBJ1-1	.	11	.	CSVSQNTEAFF	TGCAGCGTGTCCCAGAACACTGAAGCTTTCTTT
TRBV5-1	TRBJ1-6	.	15	TRBD1	CASSARDSHNSPLHF	TGCGCCAGCAGCGCCCGGGACAGCCATAATTCACCCCTCCACTTT
TRBV30	TRBJ2-5	.	12	.	CAWSGYSGTQYF	TGTGCCTGGAGCGGCTATTCGGGGACCCAGTACTTC
TRBV7-8	TRBJ1-5	.	15	.	CASSVYSHSNQPQHF	TGTGCCAGCAGCGTCTACAGTCATAGCAATCAGCCCCAGCATTTT
TRBV27	TRBJ1-1	.	14	.	CASSFGSMNTEAFF	TGTGCCAGCAGTTTTGGGAGCATGAACACTGAAGCTTTCTTT
TRBV25-1	TRBJ1-2	.	15	TRBD1	CASSDTDRADYGYTF	TGTGCCAGCAGTGACACCGACAGGGCGGACTATGGCTACACCTTC
TRBV4-1	TRBJ1-1	.	13	.	CASSQFGGLEAFF	TGCGCCAGCAGCCAGTTCGGCGGCTTGGAAGCTTTCTTT
TRBV10-1	TRBJ2-1	.	14	TRBD1	CASSTGQGDNEQFF	TGCGCCAGCAGTACGGGACAGGGGGACAATGAGCAGTTCTTC